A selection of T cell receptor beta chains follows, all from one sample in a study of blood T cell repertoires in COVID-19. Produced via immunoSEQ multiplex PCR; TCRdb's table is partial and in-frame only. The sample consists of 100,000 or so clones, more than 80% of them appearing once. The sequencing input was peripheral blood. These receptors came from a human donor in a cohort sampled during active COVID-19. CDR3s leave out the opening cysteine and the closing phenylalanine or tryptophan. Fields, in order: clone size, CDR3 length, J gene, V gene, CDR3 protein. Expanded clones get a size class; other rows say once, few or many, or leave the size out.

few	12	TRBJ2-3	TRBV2	ASSELLSTDTQY
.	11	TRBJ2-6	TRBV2	ATGGSGANVLT
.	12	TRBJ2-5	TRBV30	AWSVGGQAETQY
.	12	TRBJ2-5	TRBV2	ASNRAGNQETQY
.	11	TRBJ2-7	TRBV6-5	ASSLARSYEQY
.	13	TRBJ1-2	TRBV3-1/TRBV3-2	ASSRGTGWGYGYT
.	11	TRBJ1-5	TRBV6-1	ASSEGADRPQH
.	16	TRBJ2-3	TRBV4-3	ASSQNPPRTSVTDTQY
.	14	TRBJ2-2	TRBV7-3	ASSIRGTSDTGELF
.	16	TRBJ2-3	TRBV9	ASSVGRGGGLSTDTQY
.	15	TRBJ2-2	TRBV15	ATSWGLAGGSTGELF
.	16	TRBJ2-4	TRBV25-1	ASSGTSGGVRAKNIQY
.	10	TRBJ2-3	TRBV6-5	AITRGADTQY